This T cell receptor beta chain was sequenced during a study of T-cell memory formation after mild COVID-19. Study-level results: Second-wave clones with a day 37 peak had unconfirmed SARS-CoV-2 specificity. Contracting clones localized mainly to CM and EM when CD4+ and mainly to EMRA when CD8+.

This clonotype has more than one count but fewer than ten. Its antigen is as yet unknown. Relative to the germline gene, one junction end is altered; a read error may explain this. The CDR3 has 12 amino acids. From 5'RACE with constant-segment primers came TCR alpha and TCR beta cDNA libraries that carried sample barcodes and UMIs. TCRdb analysed the 5' RACE reads with MiXCR anew, one entry per CDR3 protein. The sample comprises approximately 500,000 distinct CDR3 sequences, nearly 25% of which are singletons, and around 12% rests with the top ten. The receptor's source is an adult woman who had mild COVID-19 (a few samples of this study predate the infection). Cell type and time point are not known. The sequencing sample was made of PBMCs or a T cell subset sorted from them (not recorded which). V and J are TRBV12-3 or TRBV12-4 and TRBJ2-5; 8 bases map to TRBD1. CDR3 amino acids: CASSLGVRDRPF. The CDR3 nucleotides are TGTGCCAGCAGTTTGGGAGTTCGGGACAGGCCCTTC.